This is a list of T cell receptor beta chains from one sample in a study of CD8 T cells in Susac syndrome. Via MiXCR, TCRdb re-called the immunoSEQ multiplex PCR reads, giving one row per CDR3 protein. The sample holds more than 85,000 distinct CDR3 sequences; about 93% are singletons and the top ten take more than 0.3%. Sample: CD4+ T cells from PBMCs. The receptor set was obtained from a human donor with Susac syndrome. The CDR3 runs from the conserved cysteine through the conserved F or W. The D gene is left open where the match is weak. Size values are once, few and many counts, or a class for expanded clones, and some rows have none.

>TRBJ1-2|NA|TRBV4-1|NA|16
TGCGCCAGCAGCCAAGAATCGGGAACCCGGGGCTATGGCTACACCTTC
CASSQESGTRGYGYTF
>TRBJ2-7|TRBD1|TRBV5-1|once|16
TGCGCCAGCAGCATATCCACCGGGACAGCAGCCTACGAGCAGTACTTC
CASSISTGTAAYEQYF
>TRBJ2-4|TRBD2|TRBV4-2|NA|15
TGTGCCAGCAGCCCAAGCGGGGTGGTCAAAAACATTCAGTACTTC
CASSPSGVVKNIQYF
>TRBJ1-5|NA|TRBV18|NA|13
TGTGCCAGCTCACCCCCGGGGGATCAGCCCCAGCATTTT
CASSPPGDQPQHF
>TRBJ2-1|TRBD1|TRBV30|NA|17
TGTGCCTGGAGTGAGTGGGGACAGGGAAAATTATACAATGAGCAGTTCTTC
CAWSEWGQGKLYNEQFF
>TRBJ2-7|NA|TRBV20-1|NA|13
TGCAGTGCCTTTGACGTAAATACCTACGAGCAGTACTTC
CSAFDVNTYEQYF
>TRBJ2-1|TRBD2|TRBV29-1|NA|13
TGCAGCGTTGAATACCATCCGGGAGGTGTACAGTTCTTC
CSVEYHPGGVQFF
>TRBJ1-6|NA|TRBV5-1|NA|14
TGCGCCAGCAGCTTGGAGGCCACGGATTCACCCCTCCACTTT
CASSLEATDSPLHF
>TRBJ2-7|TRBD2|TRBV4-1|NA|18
TGCGCCAGCAGCCAGGGGGCGGTCGGAGCGGGGGGCCAAATCGAGCAGTACTTC
CASSQGAVGAGGQIEQYF
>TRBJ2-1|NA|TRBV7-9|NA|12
TGTGCCAGCAGCCGGACGGACAATGAGCAGTTCTTC
CASSRTDNEQFF
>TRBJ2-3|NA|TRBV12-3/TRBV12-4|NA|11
TGTGCCAGCAGTCCGGGGAATACGCAGTATTTT
CASSPGNTQYF
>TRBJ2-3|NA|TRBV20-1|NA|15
TGCAGTGCTAGCTTCCAGGGGGGCGGCACAGATACGCAGTATTTT
CSASFQGGGTDTQYF
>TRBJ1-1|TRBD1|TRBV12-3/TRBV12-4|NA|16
TGTGCCAGCAGTCCCTTCGGGGGACAGGGGAGGACTGAAGCTTTCTTT
CASSPFGGQGRTEAFF
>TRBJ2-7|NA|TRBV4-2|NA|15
TGTGCCAGCAGCCAGTCCACCGGGGCCGTCTACGAGCAGTACTTC
CASSQSTGAVYEQYF
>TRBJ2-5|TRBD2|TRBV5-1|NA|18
TGCGCCAGCAGCCCGCCGGGACTAGCGGGGGCCTTTGAAGAGACCCAGTACTTC
CASSPPGLAGAFEETQYF
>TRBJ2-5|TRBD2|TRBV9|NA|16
TGTGCCAGCAGCGTAGCAGGTAGCGGGGTACAAGAGACCCAGTACTTC
CASSVAGSGVQETQYF
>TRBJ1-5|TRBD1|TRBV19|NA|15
TGTGCCAGTAGGACTGGACAGGGCGGCAATCAGCCCCAGCATTTT
CASRTGQGGNQPQHF
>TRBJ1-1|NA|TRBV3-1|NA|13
TGTGCCAGCAGCCAAGAGGTGGACACTGAAGCTTTCTTT
CASSQEVDTEAFF
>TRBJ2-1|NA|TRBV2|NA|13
TGTGCCAGCCAGGACCAGCTCAAGGGGGAGCAGTTCTTC
CASQDQLKGEQFF
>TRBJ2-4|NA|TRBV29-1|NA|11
TGCAGCGTTGCTACAGTGGACATTCAGTACTTC
CSVATVDIQYF
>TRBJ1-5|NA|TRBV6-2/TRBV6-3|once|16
TGTGCCAGCAGTCGCGGTGCGGGACATCATGGTCAGCCCCAGCATTTT
CASSRGAGHHGQPQHF
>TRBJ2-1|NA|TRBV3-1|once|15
TGTGCCAGCAGCCAAGTAGACCTAGCAGGGAATGAGCAGTTCTTC
CASSQVDLAGNEQFF
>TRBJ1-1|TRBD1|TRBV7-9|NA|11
TGTGCCAGCACCGACAGGGGTGAAGCTTTCTTT
CASTDRGEAFF
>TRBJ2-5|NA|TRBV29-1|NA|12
TGCAGCGTTGTAAAGGGTGGGGAGACCCAGTACTTC
CSVVKGGETQYF
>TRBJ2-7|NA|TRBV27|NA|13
TGTGCCAGCAGTTGGGACCGATCCTACGAGCAGTACTTC
CASSWDRSYEQYF
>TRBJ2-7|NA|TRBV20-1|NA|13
TGCAGTGCTACCAGGGTGGGGCGATACGAGCAGTACTTC
CSATRVGRYEQYF
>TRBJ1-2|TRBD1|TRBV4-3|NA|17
TGCGCCAGCAGCCAAGATTGGGGGAGACCAGGGGGCTATGGCTACACCTTC
CASSQDWGRPGGYGYTF
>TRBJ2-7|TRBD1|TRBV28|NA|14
TGTGCCAGCAGAAACAGGGGGCCCGCCTTCGAGCAGTACTTC
CASRNRGPAFEQYF
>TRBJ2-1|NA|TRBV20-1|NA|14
TGCAGTGCTGACCCCGGACTACTTTACAATGAGCAGTTCTTC
CSADPGLLYNEQFF
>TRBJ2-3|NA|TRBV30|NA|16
TGTGCCTGGAGTGCCGGGCGTAGAATTTTCACAGATACGCAGTATTTT
CAWSAGRRIFTDTQYF
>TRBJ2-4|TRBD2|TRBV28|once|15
TGTGCCAGCAGTTTACAGGCAAGCGGGGGGAACATTCAGTACTTC
CASSLQASGGNIQYF
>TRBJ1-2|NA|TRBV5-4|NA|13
TGTGCCAGCAGCTATAGGGGGAACTCTGGCTACACCTTC
CASSYRGNSGYTF
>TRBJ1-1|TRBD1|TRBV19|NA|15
TGTGCCAGTAGTATCGGACAGGGGGCCGTCACTGAAGCTTTCTTT
CASSIGQGAVTEAFF
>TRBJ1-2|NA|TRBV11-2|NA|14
TGTGCCAGCAGCTTAGCTTCCGGGACAAATGGCTACACCTTC
CASSLASGTNGYTF
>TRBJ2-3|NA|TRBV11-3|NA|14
TGTGCCAGCAGCCCCGTAGGGGGGTCAGATACGCAGTATTTT
CASSPVGGSDTQYF
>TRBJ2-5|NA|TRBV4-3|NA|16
TGCGCCAGCAGCCAAGACGGGACGAGAGGTGGAGAGACCCAGTACTTC
CASSQDGTRGGETQYF
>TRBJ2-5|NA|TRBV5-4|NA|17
TGTGCCAGCAGCTTGAAGGGGATGGGGGGATCAACAGAGACCCAGTACTTC
CASSLKGMGGSTETQYF
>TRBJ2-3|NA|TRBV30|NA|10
TGTGCCTGGAGGTTAGATACGCAGTATTTT
CAWRLDTQYF
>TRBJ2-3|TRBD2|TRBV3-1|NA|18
TGTGCCAGCAGCCAAGACCCACCGGGACTAGGCGCAACAGATACGCAGTATTTT
CASSQDPPGLGATDTQYF
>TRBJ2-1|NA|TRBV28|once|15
TGTGCCAGCAGTTTACTTACTTTCTCCTACAATGAGCAGTTCTTC
CASSLLTFSYNEQFF
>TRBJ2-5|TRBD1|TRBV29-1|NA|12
TGCAGCGTCGGACAGGGCCAAGAGACCCAGTACTTC
CSVGQGQETQYF
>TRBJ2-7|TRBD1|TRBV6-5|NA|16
TGTGCCAGCAGTTACTCGGGGACAGTTCCCGCCTACGAGCAGTACTTC
CASSYSGTVPAYEQYF
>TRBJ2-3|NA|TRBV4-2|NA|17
TGTGCCAGCAGCCAAGATTCGACTAGGGGGGGCACAGATACGCAGTATTTT
CASSQDSTRGGTDTQYF
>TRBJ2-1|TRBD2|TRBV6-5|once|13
TGTGCCAGCTCAGAGCGGGGGGGCAATGAGCAGTTCTTC
CASSERGGNEQFF